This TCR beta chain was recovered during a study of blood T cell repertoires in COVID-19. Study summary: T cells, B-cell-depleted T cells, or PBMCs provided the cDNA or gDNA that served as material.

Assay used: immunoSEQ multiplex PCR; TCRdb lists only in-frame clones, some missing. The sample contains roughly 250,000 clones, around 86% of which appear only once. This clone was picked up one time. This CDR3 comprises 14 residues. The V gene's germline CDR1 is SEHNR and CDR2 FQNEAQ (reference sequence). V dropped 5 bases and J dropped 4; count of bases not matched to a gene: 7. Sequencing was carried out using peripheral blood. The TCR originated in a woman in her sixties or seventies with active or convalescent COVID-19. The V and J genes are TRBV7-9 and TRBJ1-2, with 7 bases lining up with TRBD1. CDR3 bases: TGTGCCAGCAGCGAGGGGGCTTCAGGCTATGGCTACACCTTC. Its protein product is CASSEGASGYGYTF.